This T cell receptor (beta chain) was obtained from a study of regulatory and conventional T cells in RAG deficiency. Blood CD4+ CD25-high CD127-low regulatory T cells supplied the genomic DNA template. A remark on this clone: As yet, its antigen is unknown.

Assay: immunoSEQ multiplex PCR; the TCRdb copy retains only in-frame clones and omits some. The data show about 3,300 clones, roughly 94% seen once. Overall study results and limits: Shannon entropy fell and Simpson indices rose in RAG-deficient patients. In Omenn syndrome, sorted "Tregs" may be peripherally activated cells.

Trimming left V 5 bases short and J 9 bases short, with 16 bases between. There are 13 residues in the CDR3. CDR1 and CDR2 (germline): MNHEY, SMNVEV (reference sequence). These data were also filed under a second study, of regulatory T cells. That paper states: Amplification used 52 TRBV primers and 13 TRBJ primers.

This sequence originates from a human donor in good health. The material sequenced was CD4+ Tregs sorted from blood. The chain employs TRBV27 and TRBJ1-1; D might be TRBD1 (6 bases). In DNA form, the CDR3 reads TGTGCCAGCAGTGCGCCTTTGGGGGACAAAGCTTTCTTT. Translating it yields CASSAPLGDKAFF.